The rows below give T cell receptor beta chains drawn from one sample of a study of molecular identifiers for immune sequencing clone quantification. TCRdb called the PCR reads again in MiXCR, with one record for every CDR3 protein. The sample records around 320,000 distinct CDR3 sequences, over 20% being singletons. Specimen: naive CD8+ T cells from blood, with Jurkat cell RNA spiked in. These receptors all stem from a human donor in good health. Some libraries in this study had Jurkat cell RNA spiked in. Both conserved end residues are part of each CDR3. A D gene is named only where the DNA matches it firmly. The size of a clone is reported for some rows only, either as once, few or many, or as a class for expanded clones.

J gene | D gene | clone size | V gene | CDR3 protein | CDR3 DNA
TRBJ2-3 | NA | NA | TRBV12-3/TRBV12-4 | CASSLQGLSTDTQYF | TGTGCCAGCAGTCTTCAGGGGCTGAGCACAGATACGCAGTATTTT
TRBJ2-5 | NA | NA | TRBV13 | CASSPQEETKYF | TGTGCCAGCAGCCCCCAAGAAGAGACCAAGTACTTC
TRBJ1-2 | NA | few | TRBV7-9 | CASSLERGGAREYGYTF | TGTGCCAGCAGCTTAGAACGAGGGGGGGCGCGTGAGTATGGCTACACCTTC
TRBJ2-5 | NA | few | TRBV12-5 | CASATTRAEETQYF | TGTGCTAGTGCTACAACGAGGGCAGAAGAGACCCAGTACTTC
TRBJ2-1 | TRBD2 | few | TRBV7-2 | CASGGGEQFF | TGTGCCAGTGGCGGGGGTGAGCAGTTCTTC
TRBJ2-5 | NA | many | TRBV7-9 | CASSKEGGQETQYF | TGTGCCAGCAGCAAAGAGGGGGGCCAAGAGACCCAGTACTTC
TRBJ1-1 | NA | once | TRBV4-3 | CSSSQDPVRSMNTEAFF | TGCTCCAGCAGCCAAGACCCTGTCAGATCCATGAACACTGAAGCTTTCTTT
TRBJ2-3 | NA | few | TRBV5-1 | CASSGTAAGDTQYF | TGCGCCAGCAGCGGGACTGCGGCCGGGGATACGCAGTATTTT
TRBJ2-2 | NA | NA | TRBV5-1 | CATQRPARPNTGELFF | TGCGCCACCCAACGCCCCGCCAGGCCGAACACCGGGGAGCTGTTTTTT
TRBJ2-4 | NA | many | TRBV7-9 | CASTHLGQLDIQYF | TGTGCCAGCACCCACCTAGGACAGTTAGACATTCAGTACTTC
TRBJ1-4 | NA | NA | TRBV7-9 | CAGSLSPTAENEKLFF | TGTGCCGGTAGCCTCTCCCCTACGGCAGAAAATGAAAAACTGTTTTTT
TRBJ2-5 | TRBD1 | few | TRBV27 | CASRELPTGGEETQYF | TGTGCCAGCAGGGAGCTACCTACAGGGGGCGAAGAGACCCAGTACTTC
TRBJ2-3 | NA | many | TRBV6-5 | CASSYSGLPDTQYF | TGTGCCAGCAGCTACTCAGGGCTTCCAGATACGCAGTATTTT
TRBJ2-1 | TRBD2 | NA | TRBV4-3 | CASSQTSGRVHEQFF | TGCGCCAGCAGCCAAACTAGCGGAAGGGTCCATGAGCAGTTCTTC
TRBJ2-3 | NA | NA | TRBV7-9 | CASGFQVDSQYF | TGTGCCAGCGGCTTCCAGGTGGATTCGCAGTATTTT
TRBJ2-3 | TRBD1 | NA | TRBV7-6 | CASSPNPGTGRNTQYF | TGTGCCAGCAGCCCCAACCCCGGGACAGGCCGAAATACGCAGTATTTT
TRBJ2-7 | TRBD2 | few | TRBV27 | CASSKLKREGVYEQYF | TGTGCCAGCAGCAAATTGAAGCGGGAGGGAGTCTACGAGCAGTACTTC
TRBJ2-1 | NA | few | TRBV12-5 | CASGFSRVGRYEQFF | TGTGCTAGTGGTTTTTCCAGGGTGGGTAGGTATGAGCAGTTCTTC
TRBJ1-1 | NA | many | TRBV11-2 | CASRTDGLNTEAFF | TGTGCCAGCAGGACGGACGGCTTGAACACTGAAGCTTTCTTT
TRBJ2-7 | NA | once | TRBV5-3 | CASSDLGEQYF | TGTGCCAGCAGCGATCTGGGGGAGCAGTACTTC
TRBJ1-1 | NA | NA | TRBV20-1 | CSARDVGDTEAFF | TGCAGTGCTAGGGACGTCGGGGACACTGAAGCTTTCTTT
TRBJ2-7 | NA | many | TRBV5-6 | CASSPGWMYEQYF | TGTGCCAGCAGCCCAGGGTGGATGTACGAGCAGTACTTC
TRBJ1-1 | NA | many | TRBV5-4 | CASSSSVGATEAFF | TGTGCCAGCAGCTCCAGCGTTGGGGCCACTGAAGCTTTCTTT
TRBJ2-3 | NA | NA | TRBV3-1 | CASSQEGPVGDTQYF | TGTGCCAGCAGCCAAGAAGGACCGGTTGGAGATACGCAGTATTTT
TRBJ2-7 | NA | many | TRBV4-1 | CASSPRSDLRNEQYF | TGCGCCAGCAGTCCCCGCTCGGACCTGAGGAACGAGCAGTACTTC
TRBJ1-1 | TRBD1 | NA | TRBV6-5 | CASRKTRGGHGRNTEAFF | TGTGCCAGCAGGAAGACTCGAGGGGGCCATGGTAGGAACACTGAAGCTTTCTTT
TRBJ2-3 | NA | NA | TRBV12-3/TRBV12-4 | CASSLWDQANQQYF | TGTGCCAGCAGTCTTTGGGACCAAGCGAATCAGCAGTATTTT
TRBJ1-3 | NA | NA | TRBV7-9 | CASPTSRGPGNTIYF | TGTGCCAGCCCTACGTCCCGAGGGCCTGGAAACACCATATATTTT
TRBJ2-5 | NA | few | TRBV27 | CASSPLMGPEETRYF | TGTGCCAGCAGTCCCCTCATGGGGCCCGAAGAGACCCGGTACTTC
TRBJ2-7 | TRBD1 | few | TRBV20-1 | CSASGQGPFYEQYF | TGCAGTGCCAGTGGACAGGGTCCCTTCTACGAGCAGTACTTC
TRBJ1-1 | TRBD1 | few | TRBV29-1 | CSVSSGGTNTEAFF | TGCAGCGTTTCCTCAGGGGGTACGAACACTGAAGCTTTCTTT
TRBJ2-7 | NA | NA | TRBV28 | CASSLFRGGTYEQYF | TGTGCCAGCAGTTTATTCCGAGGGGGAACCTACGAGCAGTACTTC
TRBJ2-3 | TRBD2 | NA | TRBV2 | CAILPLAGAGPDAQYF | TGTGCCATCCTCCCCCTAGCGGGGGCAGGCCCAGATGCGCAGTATTTT
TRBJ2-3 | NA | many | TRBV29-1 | CSGGADTQYF | TGCAGTGGAGGGGCAGATACGCAGTATTTT
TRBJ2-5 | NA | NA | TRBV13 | CASSLGVGELAQYF | TGTGCCAGCAGCTTAGGGGTCGGAGAGCTGGCCCAGTACTTC
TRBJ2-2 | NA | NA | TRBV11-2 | CASSYHPPGRAGELFF | TGTGCCAGCAGCTACCACCCTCCTGGTCGGGCCGGGGAGCTGTTTTTT
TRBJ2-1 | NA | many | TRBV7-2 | CASSLVAGARSYNEQFF | TGTGCCAGCAGCTTAGTCGCGGGGGCTCGCTCCTACAATGAGCAGTTCTTC
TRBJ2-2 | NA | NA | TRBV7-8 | CASSPGIHRAGELFF | TGTGCCAGCAGCCCCGGGATCCACCGTGCCGGGGAGCTGTTTTTT
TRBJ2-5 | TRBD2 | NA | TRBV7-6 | CASSSLAGRPETQYF | TGTGCCAGCAGCTCTCTAGCGGGGAGGCCGGAGACCCAGTACTTC
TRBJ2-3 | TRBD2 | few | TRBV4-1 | CASSHGLRGADTQYF | TGCGCCAGCAGCCACGGGCTTCGGGGGGCAGATACGCAGTATTTT
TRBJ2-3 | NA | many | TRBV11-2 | CASSFWGGPDTQYF | TGTGCCAGCAGCTTTTGGGGGGGCCCAGATACGCAGTATTTT
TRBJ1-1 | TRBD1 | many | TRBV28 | CASSLYRGLATEAFF | TGTGCCAGCAGTCTTTACAGGGGGCTTGCGACTGAAGCTTTCTTT
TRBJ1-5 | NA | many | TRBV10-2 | CASRGADSNQPQHF | TGCGCCAGCAGAGGGGCCGATAGCAATCAGCCCCAGCATTTT
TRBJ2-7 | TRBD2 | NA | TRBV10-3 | CAISASGGDISYEQSF | TGTGCCATCAGTGCGTCCGGGGGGGACATATCCTACGAGCAGTCCTTC
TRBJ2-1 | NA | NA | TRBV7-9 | CASSPPAGTRSDEQFF | TGTGCCAGCAGCCCCCCGGCCGGGACTCGATCGGATGAGCAGTTCTTC
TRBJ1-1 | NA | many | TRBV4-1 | CASSQEGRAGEAFF | TGCGCCAGCAGCCAAGAAGGGCGGGCCGGAGAAGCTTTCTTT
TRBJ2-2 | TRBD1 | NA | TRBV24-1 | CAARGTTGELFF | TGTGCCGCCAGGGGGACCACCGGGGAGCTGTTTTTT
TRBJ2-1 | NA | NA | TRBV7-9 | CASTLRTDNEQFF | TGTGCCAGCACCTTACGGACCGACAATGAGCAGTTCTTC
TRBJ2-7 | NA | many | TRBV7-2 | CASSLGRWKLSYEQYF | TGTGCCAGCAGCCTGGGACGGTGGAAACTTTCCTACGAGCAGTACTTC